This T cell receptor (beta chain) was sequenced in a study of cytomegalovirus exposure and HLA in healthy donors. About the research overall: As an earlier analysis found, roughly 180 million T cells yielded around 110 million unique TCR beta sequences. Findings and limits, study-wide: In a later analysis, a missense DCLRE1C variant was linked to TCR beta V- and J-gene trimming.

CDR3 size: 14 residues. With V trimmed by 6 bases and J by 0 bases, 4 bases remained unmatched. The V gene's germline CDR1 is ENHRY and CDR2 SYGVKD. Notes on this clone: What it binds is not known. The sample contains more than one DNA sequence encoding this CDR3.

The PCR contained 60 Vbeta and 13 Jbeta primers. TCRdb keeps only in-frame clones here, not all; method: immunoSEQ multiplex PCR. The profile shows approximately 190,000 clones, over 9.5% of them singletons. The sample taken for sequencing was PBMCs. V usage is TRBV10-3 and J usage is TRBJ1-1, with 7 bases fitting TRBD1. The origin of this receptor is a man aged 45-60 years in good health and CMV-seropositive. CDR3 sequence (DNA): TGTGCCATCAGCAGACAGGGCGTGAACACTGAAGCTTTCTTT. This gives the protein CAISRQGVNTEAFF.